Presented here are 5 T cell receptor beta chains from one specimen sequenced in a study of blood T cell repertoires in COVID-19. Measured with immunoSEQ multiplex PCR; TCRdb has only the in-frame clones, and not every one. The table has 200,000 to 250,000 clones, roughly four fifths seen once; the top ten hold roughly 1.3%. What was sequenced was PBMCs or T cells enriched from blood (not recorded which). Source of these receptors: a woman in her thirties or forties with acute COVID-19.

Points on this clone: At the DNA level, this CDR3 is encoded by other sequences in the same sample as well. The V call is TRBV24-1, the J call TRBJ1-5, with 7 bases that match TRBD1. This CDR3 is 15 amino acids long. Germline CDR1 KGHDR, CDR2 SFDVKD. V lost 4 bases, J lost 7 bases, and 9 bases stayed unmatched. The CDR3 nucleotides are TGTGCCACCAGTGACCCGGGACAGCCCAACCAGCCCCAGCATTTT. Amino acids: CATSDPGQPNQPQHF.

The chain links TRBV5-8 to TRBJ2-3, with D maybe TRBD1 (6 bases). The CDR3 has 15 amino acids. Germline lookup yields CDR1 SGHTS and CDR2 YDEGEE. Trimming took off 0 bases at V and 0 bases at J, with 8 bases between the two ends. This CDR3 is CASSLGQASTDTQYF. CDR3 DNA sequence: TGTGCCAGCAGCTTGGGACAGGCTAGCACAGATACGCAGTATTTT.

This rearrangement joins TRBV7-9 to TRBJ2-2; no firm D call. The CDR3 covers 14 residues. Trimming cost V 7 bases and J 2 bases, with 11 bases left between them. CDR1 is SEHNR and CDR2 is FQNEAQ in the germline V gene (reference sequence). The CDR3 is CASTALSNTGELFF. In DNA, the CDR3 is TGTGCCAGCACAGCCCTTTCTAACACCGGGGAGCTGTTTTTT.

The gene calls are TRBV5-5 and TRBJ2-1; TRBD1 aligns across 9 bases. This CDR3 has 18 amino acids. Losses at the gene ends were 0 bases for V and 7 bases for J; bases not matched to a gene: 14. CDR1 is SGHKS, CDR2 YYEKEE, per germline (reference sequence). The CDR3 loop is CASSLAGLGQGARNEQFF. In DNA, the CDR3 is TGTGCCAGCAGCTTGGCCGGGTTGGGACAGGGCGCTAGAAATGAGCAGTTCTTC.

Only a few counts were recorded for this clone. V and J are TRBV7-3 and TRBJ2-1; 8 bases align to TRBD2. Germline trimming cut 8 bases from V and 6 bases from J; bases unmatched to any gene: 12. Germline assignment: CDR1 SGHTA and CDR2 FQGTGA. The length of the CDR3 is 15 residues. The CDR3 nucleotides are TGTGCCAGCGCCCCCCCCGGGACTAGAGGCAATGAGCAGTTCTTC. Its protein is CASAPPGTRGNEQFF.